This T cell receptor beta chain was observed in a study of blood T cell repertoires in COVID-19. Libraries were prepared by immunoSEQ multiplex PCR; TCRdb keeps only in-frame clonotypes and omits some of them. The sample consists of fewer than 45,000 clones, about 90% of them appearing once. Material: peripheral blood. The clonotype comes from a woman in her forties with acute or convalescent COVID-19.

The CDR3 sequence is CAWRRQGRGQPQHF. In nucleotides, the CDR3 is TGTGCCTGGAGGAGACAGGGGAGGGGGCAGCCCCAGCATTTT. The V gene is TRBV30, the J gene TRBJ1-5; 8 positions agree with TRBD1. The germline gives CDR1 GTSNPN, CDR2 SVGIG (reference sequence). The V and J ends lost 3 bases and 7 bases, in that order; junction bases with no gene match: 8. CDR3 length equals 14 residues.